One and the same sample provided the 24 T cell receptor beta chains below, sequenced in a study of blood T cell repertoires in COVID-19. Assay used: immunoSEQ multiplex PCR; TCRdb lists only in-frame clones, some missing. This sample carries 87,000 or so clones, roughly four fifths of them seen once, and the ten largest clones take around 2.1%. The specimen was peripheral blood. All receptors come from a woman between 70 and 85 years old with acute or convalescent COVID-19.

This chain joins TRBV11-2 and TRBJ2-1; 11 nucleotides match TRBD2. In germline, CDR1 is SGHAT, CDR2 FQNNGV. The CDR3 totals 16 residues. The trim removed 5 bases at V and 6 bases at J, leaving 9 bases unmatched. CDR3 residues: CASSTTLGTSGNEQFF. CDR3 in DNA: TGTGCCAGCAGCACAACCCTTGGGACTAGCGGCAATGAGCAGTTCTTC.

The chain uses TRBV5-1 and TRBJ2-4, with 11 bases aligning to TRBD1. V dropped 4 bases and J dropped 1; count of bases not matched to a gene: 13. CDR1 SGHRS and CDR2 YFSETQ come from the germline V gene. The CDR3 length is 19 residues. CDR3 bases: TGCGCCAGCAGCCTCCCGGGACAGGGGGACGTGGGGGCCAAAAACATTCAGTACTTC. It codes for CASSLPGQGDVGAKNIQYF.

The V gene is TRBV10-1, the J gene TRBJ1-3; 7 positions match TRBD1. CDR1 WNHNN and CDR2 SYGVQD come from the germline V gene (reference sequence). V lost 8 bases and J lost 3; bases outside the gene matches: 7. The CDR3 runs to 14 residues. The CDR3 protein is CASPNGTVGNTIYF. CDR3 in DNA: TGCGCCAGCCCGAACGGGACAGTTGGAAACACCATATATTTT.

The chain couples TRBV7-9 to TRBJ1-1; D uncertain. Germline assignment: CDR1 SEHNR and CDR2 FQNEAQ (reference sequence). Trimming removed 4 bases from V and 1 base from J, with 7 bases in between. The CDR3 consists of 13 residues. For the CDR3, the DNA is TGTGCCAGCAGCTGGGGAGGGAACACTGAAGCTTTCTTT. Translated, it gives CASSWGGNTEAFF. Supplemented by reference TRBV7-9 and TRBJ1-1, the full variable domain reads DTGVSQNPRHKITKRGQNVTFRCDPISEHNRLYWYRQTLGQGPEFLTYFQNEAQLEKSRLLSDRFSAERPKGSFSTLEIQRTEQGDSAMYLCASSWGGNTEAFFGQGTRLTVV.

This rearrangement joins TRBV7-6 to TRBJ2-1; 11 bases are a match to TRBD2. CDR3 length equals 15 residues. Unmatched junction bases numbered 4, after V lost 2 bases and J lost 7 bases. Germline lookup yields CDR1 SGHVS and CDR2 FNYEAQ. The CDR3 here is CASSLLAGGLNEQFF. In DNA form, the CDR3 reads TGTGCCAGCAGCTTATTAGCGGGGGGGCTGAATGAGCAGTTCTTC.

This clone was observed a few times. The rearrangement links TRBV18 to TRBJ1-2; 8 bases are shared with TRBD1. The CDR3 is 12 residues long. The V and J ends lost 3 bases and 8 bases, in that order; junction bases with no gene match: 2. Germline V gene lookup returns CDR1 KGHSH and CDR2 LQKENI. Here the CDR3 reads CASSPDREGYTF. CDR3 nucleotide sequence: TGTGCCAGCTCACCGGACAGGGAGGGCTACACCTTC. Using reference TRBV18 and TRBJ1-2 for the parts outside the CDR3, the full variable domain is NAGVMQNPRHLVRRRGQEARLRCSPMKGHSHVYWYRQLPEEGLKFMVYLQKENIIDESGMPKERFSAEFPKEGPSILRIQQVVRGDSAAYFCASSPDREGYTFGSGTRLTVV.

The V gene is TRBV10-3, the J gene TRBJ2-3; 11 bases fit TRBD2. Germline CDR1 ENHRY, CDR2 SYGVKD. Trimming removed 3 bases from V and 5 bases from J; junction bases left unmatched: 10. CDR3 size: 17 residues. The CDR3 here is CAISEPLAGGPIDTQYF. CDR3 bases: TGTGCCATCAGTGAACCCTTAGCGGGGGGGCCTATAGATACGCAGTATTTT.

The J gene is TRBJ2-5, the V gene TRBV11-2, with 8 positions matching TRBD2. The V gene's germline CDR1 is SGHAT and CDR2 FQNNGV. V lost 5 bases, J lost 4 bases, and 15 bases stayed unmatched. This CDR3 is 17 amino acids long. The CDR3 here is CASSPDQSRGGPETQYF. For the CDR3, the DNA is TGTGCCAGCAGCCCGGACCAGTCACGGGGGGGCCCAGAGACCCAGTACTTC. The variable domain in full, completed from reference TRBV11-2 and TRBJ2-5, reads EAGVAQSPRYKIIEKRQSVAFWCNPISGHATLYWYQQILGQGPKLLIQFQNNGVVDDSQLPKDRFSAERLKGVDSTLKIQPAKLEDSAVYLCASSPDQSRGGPETQYFGPGTRLLVL.

This clone appeared a few times. The chain is built from TRBV5-1 and TRBJ1-2, with D unclear. Germline V gives CDR1 SGHRS, CDR2 YFSETQ. The CDR3 contains 15 residues. Deletions cut 0 bases from V and 2 bases from J, with 11 bases between. CDR3: CASSLGATANYGYTF. CDR3 DNA sequence: TGCGCCAGCAGCTTGGGGGCCACAGCAAACTATGGCTACACCTTC.

V usage is TRBV12-5 and J usage is TRBJ1-4; no clear D gene. This CDR3 region has 13 residues. Germline V gene data show CDR1 as LGHNT and CDR2 as FRNRAP. Trimming cost V 6 bases and J 4 bases, with 9 bases left between them. CDR3 in DNA: TGTGCTAGTGGCCACTCGAGTAATGAAAAACTGTTTTTT. Translation gives CASGHSSNEKLFF.

The chain links TRBV13 to TRBJ1-2, with a tentative D call TRBD1 (6 bases). The CDR3 has 15 amino acids. The V gene's germline CDR1 is PRHDT and CDR2 FYEKMQ (reference sequence). The V end lost 3 bases, the J end lost 6 bases, and 17 bases lay between the germline ends. For the CDR3, the DNA is TGTGCCAGCAGCTTTTCGGTCAGCGGGGGCCATGGCTACACCTTC. Encoded protein: CASSFSVSGGHGYTF.

The V call is TRBV15, the J call TRBJ1-4; 9 bases match TRBD1. CDR3 length: 14 residues. The germline V gene encodes CDR1 LNHNV and CDR2 YYDKDF (reference sequence). With V trimmed by 5 bases and J by 7 bases, 5 bases remained unmatched. The CDR3: CATSRRDRAEKLFF. The CDR3 bases are TGTGCCACCAGCCGCCGGGACAGGGCTGAAAAACTGTTTTTT.

This chain links TRBV5-1 with TRBJ2-5; 10 nucleotides match TRBD2. Germline V gives CDR1 SGHRS, CDR2 YFSETQ. J lost 7 bases, V lost 4 bases, and 13 bases had no gene match. CDR3 length: 16 amino acids. The DNA for the CDR3 is TGCGCCAGCAGCGCGTGGTCCAGCGGGAGGGGTGGGACCCAGTACTTC. This sequence encodes CASSAWSSGRGGTQYF.

CDR3 nucleotides: TGTGCCAGCAGCCCGGGAGGGACAGAAACCGGGGAGCTGTTTTTT. This gives the protein CASSPGGTETGELFF. The rearrangement links TRBV7-9 to TRBJ2-2, with D possibly matching TRBD2 (8 bases). CDR1 is SEHNR, CDR2 FQNEAQ, per germline (reference sequence). The CDR3 loop spans 15 amino acids. Trimming left V 5 bases short and J 5 bases short, with 15 bases between.

The genes are TRBV11-2 and TRBJ2-2; no definite D call. Germline values: CDR1 SGHAT, CDR2 FQNNGV. The V end was cut by 3 bases, the J end by 5 bases, with 7 bases between. The CDR3 runs 13 residues. The CDR3: CASSFQRTGELFF. The CDR3 nucleotides read TGTGCCAGCAGCTTCCAGCGAACCGGGGAGCTGTTTTTT. Looking up the rest from reference TRBV11-2 and TRBJ2-2 gives the full variable domain: EAGVAQSPRYKIIEKRQSVAFWCNPISGHATLYWYQQILGQGPKLLIQFQNNGVVDDSQLPKDRFSAERLKGVDSTLKIQPAKLEDSAVYLCASSFQRTGELFFGEGSRLTVL.

The rearrangement joins TRBV27 to TRBJ2-1, with 16 bases aligning to TRBD2. This CDR3 region has 18 residues. Germline V CDR1 and CDR2: MNHEY, SMNVEV (reference sequence). With V trimmed by 2 bases and J by 4 bases, 5 bases remained unmatched. CDR3 DNA: TGTGCCAGCAGTTTACTGGGGACTAGCGGGGGGGTTTACAATGAGCAGTTCTTC. This codes for CASSLLGTSGGVYNEQFF.

This sequence joins TRBV5-1 and TRBJ2-5; possibly TRBD1 for D (6 bases). With 4 bases removed from V and 9 bases from J, the gap between germline ends came to 19 bases. CDR1 SGHRS and CDR2 YFSETQ come from the germline V gene. The CDR3 is 14 amino acids. CDR3 protein: CASSLDLSGVAQYF. CDR3 coding DNA: TGCGCCAGCAGCCTGGACCTTTCAGGGGTAGCCCAGTACTTC.

This clone was observed a single time. The V and J genes are TRBV2 and TRBJ1-1; the D is unclear. The CDR3 covers 13 residues. V was trimmed by 8 bases and J by 0 bases, leaving 10 bases between them. The V gene's germline CDR1 is SNHLY and CDR2 FYNNEI. The CDR3 DNA follows: TGTGCCAGCCGGAGGATGATGAACACTGAAGCTTTCTTT. Amino acids: CASRRMMNTEAFF.

This clone was detected only a few times. The chain links TRBV6-5 to TRBJ1-2; 8 bases are shared with TRBD1. This CDR3 comprises 13 residues. Germline lookup yields CDR1 MNHEY and CDR2 SVGAGI. J was trimmed by 6 bases and V by 4 bases; bases with no gene match: 4. Here the CDR3 DNA reads TGTGCCAGCAGTTTGGACAGGGAGAATGGCTACACCTTC. Translation: CASSLDRENGYTF.

The chain employs TRBV6-5 and TRBJ2-1; 9 bases are a match to TRBD2. Germline lookup yields CDR1 MNHEY and CDR2 SVGAGI. The V segment lost 4 bases and the J segment 4 bases; nucleotides outside the gene matches: 5. This CDR3 comprises 15 residues. CDR3: CASSFWTSDYNEQFF. The CDR3 bases are TGTGCCAGCAGTTTTTGGACTAGCGATTACAATGAGCAGTTCTTC.

The gene calls are TRBV7-8 and TRBJ1-1; 8 bases align to TRBD1. The germline CDR1 and CDR2 sequences are SGHVS and FQNEAQ. The CDR3 loop spans 15 amino acids. Trimming cost V 5 bases and J 2 bases; bases outside gene matches: 7. This chain's CDR3 is CASSRRTGPNTEAFF. The CDR3, as DNA: TGTGCCAGCAGCCGACGGACAGGGCCCAACACTGAAGCTTTCTTT. The variable domain in full, completed from reference TRBV7-8 and TRBJ1-1, reads GAGVSQSPRYKVAKRGQDVALRCDPISGHVSLFWYQQALGQGPEFLTYFQNEAQLDKSGLPSDRFFAERPEGSVSTLKIQRTQQEDSAVYLCASSRRTGPNTEAFFGQGTRLTVV.

The V and J genes are TRBV6-1 and TRBJ1-1; D possibly corresponds to TRBD1 (6 bases). The CDR3 runs 16 residues. Per germline, CDR1 MNHNS and CDR2 SASEGT. V shed 0 bases and J shed 0 bases, with 11 bases lying between them. DNA for the CDR3: TGTGCCAGCAGTGAAGCGGGGAACAGGGTGAACACTGAAGCTTTCTTT. It is translated as CASSEAGNRVNTEAFF.

The chain employs TRBV5-1 and TRBJ2-3, with 9 nucleotides matching TRBD2. The CDR3 extends over 16 amino acids. V lost 0 bases to trimming and J lost 4 bases; unmatched junction nucleotides: 6. Germline values: CDR1 SGHRS, CDR2 YFSETQ. The CDR3 DNA reads as TGCGCCAGCAGCTTGGAAGCGCGGGGGGGACCAGATACGCAGTATTTT. Translated, it gives CASSLEARGGPDTQYF.

This chain uses TRBV5-1 with TRBJ1-3; the D gene is possibly TRBD1 (5 bases). The CDR3 runs 16 residues. Looked up from germline, CDR1 is SGHRS and CDR2 is YFSETQ. The V end lost 0 bases, the J end lost 0 bases, and 10 bases lay between the germline ends. CDR3 amino acids: CASSLAQGDSGNTIYF. The DNA of the CDR3 is TGCGCCAGCAGCTTGGCTCAGGGCGACTCTGGAAACACCATATATTTT. The whole variable domain, remainder taken from reference TRBV5-1 and TRBJ1-3, is KAGVTQTPRYLIKTRGQQVTLSCSPISGHRSVSWYQQTPGQGLQFLFEYFSETQRNKGNFPGRFSGRQFSNSRSEMNVSTLELGDSALYLCASSLAQGDSGNTIYFGEGSWLTVV.